These 10 T cell receptor beta chains were all obtained from the same sample, sequenced in a study of human T cells and chemical hapten exposure. TCRdb fed the 5' RACE reads into MiXCR, producing one record per CDR3 protein. The repertoire holds 80,000 or so distinct CDR3 sequences, with around 15% as singletons. Total RNA was isolated from unfractionated whole blood. The receptors stem from a female donor in good health.

The rearrangement joins TRBV12-3 or TRBV12-4 to TRBJ2-1; D gene unclear. The CDR3 contains 13 residues. The V gene lost 2 bases and the J gene lost 6 bases, with 8 bases spanning the gap. The CDR3 protein is CASSLPPLNEQFF. CDR3 bases: TGTGCCAGCAGTTTACCCCCTCTCAATGAGCAGTTCTTC.

The chain is built from TRBV20-1 and TRBJ1-2, with 7 positions matching TRBD1. V shed 1 base, J shed 5 bases, and the junction held 10 bases outside the gene matches. Germline assignment: CDR1 DFQATT and CDR2 SNEGSKA (reference sequence). The CDR3 is 15 residues long. The CDR3 coding sequence is TGCAGTGCTAGAGCATACAGGGGAGTCGGGTATGGCTACACCTTC. This sequence encodes CSARAYRGVGYGYTF.

The chain combines TRBV2 with TRBJ2-2, with 9 nucleotides matching TRBD2. The CDR3 sequence is 15 residues long. With 7 bases clipped from V and 7 bases from J, the junction kept 10 bases outside the gene matches. CDR1 and CDR2 (germline): SNHLY, FYNNEI. CDR3 DNA sequence: TGTGCCAGCAAAACTATAGCGGGAGCGGTCGGGGAGCTGTTTTTT. It translates to CASKTIAGAVGELFF.

The chain uses TRBV11-2 and TRBJ2-7, with D hard to call. Trimming left V 0 bases short and J 11 bases short, with 11 bases between. The CDR3 runs 12 residues. From germline, CDR1 is SGHAT and CDR2 FQNNGV. CDR3: CASSLEKRPEYF. The CDR3 DNA is TGTGCCAGCAGCTTAGAAAAGAGGCCAGAGTACTTC. The full variable domain, its missing parts supplied by reference TRBV11-2 and TRBJ2-7, is EAGVAQSPRYKIIEKRQSVAFWCNPISGHATLYWYQQILGQGPKLLIQFQNNGVVDDSQLPKDRFSAERLKGVDSTLKIQPAKLEDSAVYLCASSLEKRPEYFGPGTRLTVT.

This clonotype was picked up a small number of times. The chain links TRBV28 to TRBJ1-5; D is perhaps TRBD1 (6 bases). The germline V gene has CDR1 MDHEN and CDR2 SYDVKM. There are 15 residues in the CDR3. Trimming left V 4 bases short and J 6 bases short, with 16 bases between. CDR3 protein: CASSSSQGSSQPQHF. The CDR3 coding sequence is TGTGCCAGCAGTTCCTCTCAGGGGTCGTCTCAGCCCCAGCATTTT.

This clonotype was recorded a few times. This sequence joins TRBV6-2 or TRBV6-3 and TRBJ2-1, with 11 bases fitting TRBD2. J gave up 3 bases and V 4 bases, and 2 bases lay outside the gene matches. Germline V gene sequence: CDR1 MNHEY, CDR2 SVGEGT. CDR3 size: 15 residues. CDR3 sequence reads: CASSLTSGDYNEQFF. For the CDR3, the DNA is TGTGCCAGCAGTTTGACTAGCGGGGACTACAATGAGCAGTTCTTC.

This clonotype was seen a handful of times. The rearrangement links TRBV20-1 to TRBJ2-5, with 10 bases fitting TRBD2. Germline CDR1 reads DFQATT; CDR2 reads SNEGSKA (reference sequence). This CDR3 comprises 14 residues. After removal of 3 bases from V and 5 bases from J, the junction contained 6 bases not matched to a gene. The CDR3 spells CSASPSGGEETQYF. CDR3 nucleotides: TGCAGTGCTAGTCCCAGCGGGGGGGAGGAGACCCAGTACTTC.

This clonotype showed up many times. This chain connects TRBV6-2 or TRBV6-3 to TRBJ1-5; D is unclear. The CDR3 loop spans 13 amino acids. The germline V gene has CDR1 MNHEY and CDR2 SVGEGT. V was cut by 4 bases and J by 4 bases, with 8 bases left in between. The CDR3 coding sequence is TGTGCCAGCAGTTCAATGAGGAATCAGCCCCAGCATTTT. The encoded protein is CASSSMRNQPQHF.

About this clonotype: The germline gene is not matched at one end of the junction; a read error may be the cause. The chain combines TRBV13 with TRBJ2-5; D gene ambiguous. In germline, CDR1 is PRHDT, CDR2 FYEKMQ (reference sequence). The CDR3 has 13 amino acids. CDR3 protein: CASSQRHQETQNF. The CDR3 region has the DNA TGTGCCAGCAGCCAACGGCACCAAGAGACCCAGAACTTC.

The rearrangement links TRBV20-1 to TRBJ1-2, with D perhaps matching TRBD1 (5 bases). The CDR3 covers 14 residues. Trimming pared 0 bases from V and 4 bases from J, leaving 12 bases between. CDR1 is DFQATT, CDR2 SNEGSKA, per germline (reference sequence). The DNA of the CDR3 is TGCAGTGCTAGAGATTCGGGACTGAGCTATGGCTACACCTTC. Encoded protein: CSARDSGLSYGYTF.